This T cell receptor beta chain appears in the sequencing data of a study of CD8 T cells in Susac syndrome. In its sample, this clonotype was seen once. The junction had 2 bases not matched to a gene; V was cut back by 3 bases and J by 0 bases. CDR1 and CDR2 (germline): SNHLY, FYNNEI. There are 16 residues in the CDR3. The multiple sclerosis controls comprised treatment-naive patients whose relapsing-remitting disease was stable or active. An input of roughly 0.5 to 1 ug of RNA was subjected to reverse transcription using random hexamers. By means of immunoSEQ multiplex PCR, TCR beta CDR3 spanning 54 Vbeta and 13 Jbeta underwent amplification. TCRdb fed the immunoSEQ multiplex PCR reads into MiXCR, producing one record per CDR3 protein. The table includes over 150,000 distinct CDR3 sequences, approximately 93% detected once.

The chain uses TRBV2 and TRBJ2-1, with 10 bases matching TRBD2. Sequencing was carried out using CD4+ T cells from PBMCs. The receptor was isolated from a human donor with multiple sclerosis. In DNA, the CDR3 is TGTGCCAGCAGTGAGATAGCGGGGGGCTCCTACAATGAGCAGTTCTTC. As protein: CASSEIAGGSYNEQFF.